This record looks at one T cell receptor beta chain sequence and its context. TCR alpha and beta CDR3 regions were amplified from RNA using iRepertoire nested multiplex PCR. Each CDR3 protein gets one entry after TCRdb re-called the multiplex PCR reads with MiXCR. The sample consists of around 100,000 distinct CDR3 sequences, around 31% of them appearing once. These data are taken from a study of glioma-infiltrating T cells. In germline, CDR1 is SGHRS, CDR2 YFSETQ. After removal of 6 bases from V and 2 bases from J, the junction contained 6 bases not matched to a gene. This CDR3 has 14 residues. The rearrangement joins TRBV5-1 to TRBJ2-5, with 8 bases identical to TRBD1. The specimen was glioma tissue, nonneoplastic brain tissue, or PBMCs (not recorded which). This sequence was found in a human donor with low-grade glioma or glioblastoma, undergoing nonglioma brain surgery, or in good health (not recorded which). CDR3 loop: CASTTTGGQETQYF. In DNA, the CDR3 is TGCGCCAGCACTACCACAGGGGGGCAAGAGACCCAGTACTTC.